These T cell receptor beta chains were read from a single sample in a study of T cells after yellow fever vaccination. One entry per CDR3 protein results from TCRdb running MiXCR on the 5' RACE reads. The table lists fewer than 150,000 distinct CDR3 sequences, around 6.7% of them singletons, with approximately 2.7% in the top ten. The sequencing used CD4+ T cells sorted from PBMCs, collected more than 40 days after the first yellow fever vaccination. These receptors were obtained from a man in his late teens or twenties who received the YFV17D yellow fever vaccine. The CDR3 runs from the conserved cysteine through the conserved F or W. The order of the fields is V gene, J gene, D gene, clone size, CDR3 DNA, CDR3 protein. D genes are given only for firm matches. Some rows mark clone size as missing; the rest say once, few, many or name a class of expanded clone.

v_gene: TRBV5-6; j_gene: TRBJ1-2; d_gene: TRBD1; abundance: many; CDR3nt: TGTGCCAGCAGCTTGGACAGGGGGCAAAGCTACACCTTC; CDR3aa: CASSLDRGQSYTF
v_gene: TRBV19; j_gene: TRBJ2-2; d_gene: NA; abundance: few; CDR3nt: TGTGCCAGTACAGTACCTAACGGGGTAACCACCGGGGAGCTGTTTTTT; CDR3aa: CASTVPNGVTTGELFF
v_gene: TRBV2; j_gene: TRBJ2-4; d_gene: TRBD2; abundance: many; CDR3nt: TGTGCCAGCACCATAGACAGCGGGGGCGGAAACATTCAGTACTTC; CDR3aa: CASTIDSGGGNIQYF
v_gene: TRBV9; j_gene: TRBJ1-2; d_gene: TRBD1; abundance: many; CDR3nt: TGTGCCAGCAGCGATGCGGACAGGCTCGGTGGCTACACCTTC; CDR3aa: CASSDADRLGGYTF
v_gene: TRBV7-2; j_gene: TRBJ1-1; d_gene: TRBD1; abundance: many; CDR3nt: TGTGCCAGCAGCCGGGACAGATTTTTCACTGAAGCTTTCTTT; CDR3aa: CASSRDRFFTEAFF
v_gene: TRBV7-2; j_gene: TRBJ2-7; d_gene: NA; abundance: NA; CDR3nt: TGTGCCAGCAGCTTAGCCGTAACCTCCTACGAGCAGTACTTC; CDR3aa: CASSLAVTSYEQYF
v_gene: TRBV3-1; j_gene: TRBJ1-1; d_gene: NA; abundance: few; CDR3nt: TGTGCCAGCAGCCAAGAACACAGGGTAGCTGAAGCTTTCTTT; CDR3aa: CASSQEHRVAEAFF
v_gene: TRBV7-6; j_gene: TRBJ2-1; d_gene: NA; abundance: NA; CDR3nt: TGTGCCAGCAGCTTAGTCGTACGGGATGAGCAGTTCTTC; CDR3aa: CASSLVVRDEQFF
v_gene: TRBV7-9; j_gene: TRBJ1-2; d_gene: NA; abundance: many; CDR3nt: TGTGCCAGCAGCCCCTCTCGGCCCTACCCCCCTCTTAACGGCTACACCTTC; CDR3aa: CASSPSRPYPPLNGYTF
v_gene: TRBV5-1; j_gene: TRBJ2-1; d_gene: NA; abundance: many; CDR3nt: TGCGCCAGCAGCCTTCCATCCCCAGGGACCTACAATGAGCAGTTCTTC; CDR3aa: CASSLPSPGTYNEQFF
v_gene: TRBV20-1; j_gene: TRBJ1-3; d_gene: NA; abundance: many; CDR3nt: TGCAGTGCTAGAGGAGCCGGATTTGTATATTTT; CDR3aa: CSARGAGFVYF
v_gene: TRBV9; j_gene: TRBJ2-5; d_gene: NA; abundance: NA; CDR3nt: TGTGCCAGCAGCGTGGGGGTTGTAGGGAAGGGAGAGACCCAGTACTTC; CDR3aa: CASSVGVVGKGETQYF
v_gene: TRBV30; j_gene: TRBJ2-2; d_gene: NA; abundance: many; CDR3nt: TGTGCCTGGACCGCTCCGGGGGCGAGCACCGGGGAGCTGTTTTTT; CDR3aa: CAWTAPGASTGELFF
v_gene: TRBV29-1; j_gene: TRBJ2-7; d_gene: NA; abundance: many; CDR3nt: TGCAGCGTTGAAGATGAAATCGGAGACAGGTCCTACGAGCAGTACTTC; CDR3aa: CSVEDEIGDRSYEQYF
v_gene: TRBV5-1; j_gene: TRBJ2-2; d_gene: NA; abundance: many; CDR3nt: TGCGCCAGCAGGCCCGGGACACCTAACACCGGGGAGCTGTTTTTT; CDR3aa: CASRPGTPNTGELFF
v_gene: TRBV19; j_gene: TRBJ1-2; d_gene: NA; abundance: NA; CDR3nt: TGTGCCAGTAGTGGGACATCGGCTAACTATGGCTACACCTTC; CDR3aa: CASSGTSANYGYTF
v_gene: TRBV20-1; j_gene: TRBJ2-1; d_gene: TRBD1; abundance: NA; CDR3nt: TGCTGTGCTGGGGCCCCGGGACAGGGGAACTACAATGAGCAGTTCTTC; CDR3aa: CCAGAPGQGNYNEQFF
v_gene: TRBV7-8; j_gene: TRBJ2-2; d_gene: NA; abundance: many; CDR3nt: TGTGCCAGCAGCTTAGCGCATATGGACACCGGGGAGCTGTTTTTT; CDR3aa: CASSLAHMDTGELFF
v_gene: TRBV12-3/TRBV12-4; j_gene: TRBJ2-1; d_gene: NA; abundance: few; CDR3nt: TGTGCCTTCAGTTTCCAAGCGCCTTCCTATCTAATCTCCTACAATGAGCAGTTCTTC; CDR3aa: CAFSFQAPSYLISYNEQFF
v_gene: TRBV12-5; j_gene: TRBJ2-1; d_gene: TRBD2; abundance: NA; CDR3nt: TGTGCTAGTGGTTTGGCCTCTTTAGCGGGGGCCTACAATGAGCAGTTCTTC; CDR3aa: CASGLASLAGAYNEQFF
v_gene: TRBV20-1; j_gene: TRBJ2-2; d_gene: NA; abundance: many; CDR3nt: TGCAGTGCTAGAGATTGGAGGGGGGACACCGGGGAGCTGTTTTTT; CDR3aa: CSARDWRGDTGELFF
v_gene: TRBV6-1; j_gene: TRBJ2-7; d_gene: TRBD2; abundance: NA; CDR3nt: TGTGCCAGCAGGGGACTAGTGGCCTCCTACGAGCAGTACTTC; CDR3aa: CASRGLVASYEQYF
v_gene: TRBV5-1; j_gene: TRBJ1-1; d_gene: NA; abundance: many; CDR3nt: TGCGCCAGCAGCTCAGACAAGGGGGGCACTGAAGCTTTCTTT; CDR3aa: CASSSDKGGTEAFF
v_gene: TRBV10-3; j_gene: TRBJ2-7; d_gene: NA; abundance: few; CDR3nt: TGTGCCATCAGTGAAGGGAGTACCTACGAGCAGTACTTC; CDR3aa: CAISEGSTYEQYF
v_gene: TRBV12-3/TRBV12-4; j_gene: TRBJ2-5; d_gene: NA; abundance: many; CDR3nt: TGTGCCAGCAGTTTTGGAGAGACCCAGTACTTC; CDR3aa: CASSFGETQYF
v_gene: TRBV5-1; j_gene: TRBJ1-4; d_gene: NA; abundance: many; CDR3nt: TGCGCCAGCAGCTTGAGTGCCAGGACTGCAACTAATGAAAAACTGTTTTTT; CDR3aa: CASSLSARTATNEKLFF
v_gene: TRBV7-8; j_gene: TRBJ2-1; d_gene: NA; abundance: many; CDR3nt: TGTGCCAGCAGCCAGGGACTTGTAATTTACAATGAGCAGTTCTTC; CDR3aa: CASSQGLVIYNEQFF
v_gene: TRBV3-1; j_gene: TRBJ2-3; d_gene: NA; abundance: NA; CDR3nt: TGTGCCAGCAGCCAAGGAGAGACTCGTACGCAGTATTTT; CDR3aa: CASSQGETRTQYF
v_gene: TRBV5-1; j_gene: TRBJ2-5; d_gene: TRBD2; abundance: many; CDR3nt: TGCGCCAGCAGCTTGACTCGACTAGCGGGGGTGGACCAAGAGACCCAGTACTTC; CDR3aa: CASSLTRLAGVDQETQYF
v_gene: TRBV5-1; j_gene: TRBJ2-3; d_gene: NA; abundance: many; CDR3nt: TGCGCCAGCCCCGTCAGGGTCACAGATACGCAGTATTTT; CDR3aa: CASPVRVTDTQYF
v_gene: TRBV12-3/TRBV12-4; j_gene: TRBJ2-2; d_gene: NA; abundance: many; CDR3nt: TGTGCCAGCAGTTTATGGGCCAGATGGAACACCGGGGAGCTGTTTTTT; CDR3aa: CASSLWARWNTGELFF
v_gene: TRBV18; j_gene: TRBJ1-2; d_gene: NA; abundance: many; CDR3nt: TGTGCCAGCTCGCCCGGACAGAATAATAACTATGGCTACACCTTC; CDR3aa: CASSPGQNNNYGYTF
v_gene: TRBV7-3; j_gene: TRBJ1-5; d_gene: TRBD1; abundance: NA; CDR3nt: TGTGCCAGCAGTTTGTGGGACAGGGTCAATCAGCCCCAGCATTTT; CDR3aa: CASSLWDRVNQPQHF
v_gene: TRBV7-9; j_gene: TRBJ1-6; d_gene: TRBD1; abundance: many; CDR3nt: TGTGCCAGCAGCTTGGCGGGACAGGGGACCTATAATTCACCCCTCCACTTT; CDR3aa: CASSLAGQGTYNSPLHF
v_gene: TRBV15; j_gene: TRBJ2-1; d_gene: NA; abundance: many; CDR3nt: TGTGCCACCAGCAGAGCCAGGGTCAATGAGCAGTTCTTC; CDR3aa: CATSRARVNEQFF
v_gene: TRBV10-3; j_gene: TRBJ2-6; d_gene: NA; abundance: many; CDR3nt: TGTGCCATCAGTGAGATTCGACGGATCTCTGGGGCCAACGTCCTGACTTTC; CDR3aa: CAISEIRRISGANVLTF
v_gene: TRBV18; j_gene: TRBJ2-1; d_gene: NA; abundance: NA; CDR3nt: TGTGCCAGCTCACCATTGCGCTCCTACAATGAGCAGTTCTTC; CDR3aa: CASSPLRSYNEQFF
v_gene: TRBV20-1; j_gene: TRBJ2-3; d_gene: NA; abundance: many; CDR3nt: TGCAGTGCCAATAAACAGGGCCGGAGCCACACAGATACGCAGTATTTT; CDR3aa: CSANKQGRSHTDTQYF
v_gene: TRBV5-4; j_gene: TRBJ2-3; d_gene: NA; abundance: many; CDR3nt: TGTGCCAGCAGCTTCACGGGGGCGACAGATACGCAGTATTTT; CDR3aa: CASSFTGATDTQYF
v_gene: TRBV11-2; j_gene: TRBJ2-7; d_gene: TRBD1; abundance: few; CDR3nt: TGTGCCAGCACCCCAGGGGGCTCCTACGAGCAGTACTTC; CDR3aa: CASTPGGSYEQYF
v_gene: TRBV28; j_gene: TRBJ2-1; d_gene: NA; abundance: many; CDR3nt: TGTGCCAGCAGCCGCCCTTGGGGCCTCTACAATGAGCAGTTCTTC; CDR3aa: CASSRPWGLYNEQFF
v_gene: TRBV5-1; j_gene: TRBJ1-1; d_gene: NA; abundance: many; CDR3nt: TGCGCCAGCAGCTTGGCCTCTCTCACTGAAGCTTTCTTT; CDR3aa: CASSLASLTEAFF
v_gene: TRBV4-2; j_gene: TRBJ1-5; d_gene: TRBD1; abundance: few; CDR3nt: TGTGCCAGCAGCCAAGACCGGGACAGGGGGGACAGCAATCAGCCCCAGCATTTT; CDR3aa: CASSQDRDRGDSNQPQHF
v_gene: TRBV10-3; j_gene: TRBJ2-2; d_gene: TRBD1; abundance: many; CDR3nt: TGTGCCATCAGGAGGGGAGGACAGGGAACCGGGGAGCTGTTTTTT; CDR3aa: CAIRRGGQGTGELFF
v_gene: TRBV11-2; j_gene: TRBJ2-7; d_gene: TRBD1; abundance: few; CDR3nt: TGTGCCAGCAGCTTGGAGACAGGGGCCTCCTACGAGCAGTACTTC; CDR3aa: CASSLETGASYEQYF
v_gene: TRBV20-1; j_gene: TRBJ1-1; d_gene: NA; abundance: many; CDR3nt: TGCAGTGCCGACCGAACCGGGACCTCGGAAGCTTTCTTT; CDR3aa: CSADRTGTSEAFF
v_gene: TRBV20-1; j_gene: TRBJ1-5; d_gene: NA; abundance: few; CDR3nt: TGCAGTGCGGTACAGGGTTACAATCAGCCCCAGCATTTT; CDR3aa: CSAVQGYNQPQHF
v_gene: TRBV15; j_gene: TRBJ2-3; d_gene: NA; abundance: many; CDR3nt: TGTGCCACCAGCAGAGGGAGCGGCGCAGGGCTATTTGGTACGCAGTATTTT; CDR3aa: CATSRGSGAGLFGTQYF
v_gene: TRBV28; j_gene: TRBJ1-5; d_gene: NA; abundance: many; CDR3nt: TGTGCCAGCAACAGGTACGGCAATCAGCCCCAGCATTTT; CDR3aa: CASNRYGNQPQHF
v_gene: TRBV28; j_gene: TRBJ2-1; d_gene: NA; abundance: many; CDR3nt: TGTGCCAGCAGTTCACCCCCGACTGAGCAGTTCTTC; CDR3aa: CASSSPPTEQFF
v_gene: TRBV20-1; j_gene: TRBJ2-2; d_gene: NA; abundance: many; CDR3nt: TGCAGTGCTAGAGCCCCGACATTTTCCGGGGAGCTGTTTTTT; CDR3aa: CSARAPTFSGELFF
v_gene: TRBV5-6; j_gene: TRBJ1-5; d_gene: NA; abundance: many; CDR3nt: TGTGCCAGCAGCTTTTCATGGAAGGGTCAGCCCCAGCATTTT; CDR3aa: CASSFSWKGQPQHF
v_gene: TRBV10-3; j_gene: TRBJ1-2; d_gene: NA; abundance: NA; CDR3nt: TGTGCCACCAGGGGCGGGGCAAACTATGGCTACACCTTC; CDR3aa: CATRGGANYGYTF
v_gene: TRBV6-2/TRBV6-3; j_gene: TRBJ1-3; d_gene: NA; abundance: few; CDR3nt: TGTGCCAGCAGTGGGTGGTCGGCTGGAAACACCATATATTTT; CDR3aa: CASSGWSAGNTIYF